These T cell receptor beta chains were read from a single sample in a study of coeliac disease. Here immunoSEQ multiplex PCR was the method, and the copy in TCRdb shows in-frame clones only, minus some. The sample shows 6,000 to 8,500 clones, almost 70% of them seen only once. The sample was lamina propria lymphocytes from the gut. These receptors were taken from a woman younger than 35 with active celiac disease. Both conserved end residues are part of each CDR3. The D gene is left open where the match is weak. Expanded clones are given a class, and other clones once, few, many or no size at all.

j_call: TRBJ1-3
d_call: TRBD1
clone_size: few
v_call: TRBV7-6
cdr3_aa: CASSSGQGIPSGNTIYF
cdr3_nt: TGTGCCAGCAGCTCAGGACAGGGCATCCCCTCTGGAAACACCATATATTTT

j_call: TRBJ2-3
d_call: TRBD2
clone_size: NA
v_call: TRBV19
cdr3_aa: CASSISPGLAGVTDTQYF
cdr3_nt: TGTGCCAGTAGTATTTCGCCGGGACTAGCGGGAGTTACAGATACGCAGTATTTT

j_call: TRBJ1-2
d_call: NA
clone_size: few
v_call: TRBV4-1
cdr3_aa: CASSPGDGSNYGYTF
cdr3_nt: TGCGCCAGCAGCCCAGGGGACGGATCTAACTATGGCTACACCTTC

j_call: TRBJ2-2
d_call: TRBD1
clone_size: NA
v_call: TRBV6-5
cdr3_aa: CASSGQARGGELFF
cdr3_nt: TGTGCCAGCAGCGGACAGGCAAGAGGAGGGGAGCTGTTTTTT

j_call: TRBJ2-1
d_call: TRBD1
clone_size: NA
v_call: TRBV2
cdr3_aa: CASSGGTGWEQFF
cdr3_nt: TGTGCCAGCAGTGGAGGGACAGGGTGGGAGCAGTTCTTC

j_call: TRBJ1-2
d_call: TRBD1
clone_size: few
v_call: TRBV25-1
cdr3_aa: CASSESGTGVFYGYTF
cdr3_nt: TGTGCCAGCAGTGAATCGGGGACAGGGGTTTTCTATGGCTACACCTTC

j_call: TRBJ2-1
d_call: TRBD2
clone_size: NA
v_call: TRBV6-9
cdr3_aa: CASRPGTSGGGNEQFF
cdr3_nt: TGTGCCAGCAGACCCGGGACTAGCGGGGGGGGTAATGAGCAGTTCTTC

j_call: TRBJ1-2
d_call: NA
clone_size: once
v_call: TRBV4-1
cdr3_aa: CASSKLPQNRKTYGYTF
cdr3_nt: TGCGCCAGCAGCAAACTACCCCAGAACCGAAAGACCTATGGCTACACCTTC

j_call: TRBJ1-5
d_call: NA
clone_size: NA
v_call: TRBV19
cdr3_aa: CASKSPQGTNQPQHF
cdr3_nt: TGTGCCAGTAAAAGTCCTCAGGGGACCAATCAGCCCCAGCATTTT

j_call: TRBJ2-1
d_call: TRBD2
clone_size: NA
v_call: TRBV9
cdr3_aa: CASSKTRGAYNEQFF
cdr3_nt: TGTGCCAGCAGCAAGACGCGGGGGGCCTACAATGAGCAGTTCTTC

j_call: TRBJ1-5
d_call: TRBD1
clone_size: NA
v_call: TRBV2
cdr3_aa: CASSDGTGGFQPQHF
cdr3_nt: TGTGCCAGCAGCGACGGGACAGGGGGCTTTCAGCCCCAGCATTTT

j_call: TRBJ2-7
d_call: TRBD2
clone_size: NA
v_call: TRBV6-6
cdr3_aa: CASSSRGGASYEQYF
cdr3_nt: TGTGCCAGCAGTTCCCGGGGGGGCGCATCCTACGAGCAGTACTTC

j_call: TRBJ2-7
d_call: TRBD2
clone_size: NA
v_call: TRBV6-7
cdr3_aa: CASSYRGQGEPGLAGVSYEQYF
cdr3_nt: TGTGCCAGCAGTTACCGGGGACAGGGGGAACCGGGACTAGCGGGAGTCTCCTACGAGCAGTACTTC

j_call: TRBJ2-1
d_call: TRBD2
clone_size: NA
v_call: TRBV6-6
cdr3_aa: CASSLLAGNEGEQFF
cdr3_nt: TGTGCCAGCAGCCTACTAGCGGGTAACGAGGGTGAGCAGTTCTTC